The present T cell receptor (beta chain) was sequenced within a study of control samples from healthy donors and cancer patients (TCRdb year 2020). The junction shows trimming of 7 bases on V and 0 bases on J, plus 25 bases between the germline ends. The germline V gene (reference sequence) provides CDR1 PRHDT and CDR2 FYEKMQ. The CDR3 numbers 18 residues from cysteine through phenylalanine. Left in the record is the CDR3 DNA by itself, 54 bases read in frame from the first base. Libraries were built with the immunoSEQ multiplex PCR assay. Imported from immuneACCESS, the table was reduced by TCRdb to in-frame sequences with V and J called. These copies leave out some clones; in studies compared against another copy, an unresolved V gene accounts for under half, and the cause of the remainder is not known. In this sample the table shows tens of thousands of clones, about 91% of which occur a single time. The ten most abundant clones make up more than 5.5% of the sample.

Of note for this clone: What antigen it recognizes has not been identified. There are no base qualities to consult, and no much larger clone falls within one base.

This receptor chain uses TRBV13 and TRBJ2-7; the D gene is perhaps TRBD2, from 7 matching bases. Sample: blood. This TCR derives from a man between 45 and 60 years old in good health. The CDR3 corresponds to CASTYFLPKRDNSYEQYF. The base sequence is TGTGCCAGCACCTACTTCCTCCCCAAGCGGGACAACTCCTACGAGCAGTACTTC.